This TCR beta chain was captured by sequencing in a study of shared clonotypes between healthy human individuals. Whole-study results and caveats: Richness estimates generally favored naive over memory subsets.

In the case of this clone: Its antigen is undetermined.

The CDR3 is 12 residues long. Trimming pared 1 base from V and 6 bases from J, leaving 3 bases between. Germline V gives CDR1 PRHDT, CDR2 FYEKMQ (reference sequence). Profiled with immunoSEQ multiplex PCR; TCRdb holds only in-frame clones, not every one. The data show more than 1,200,000 clones, with less than 99% seen just once and roughly 0.36% held by the top ten. The J gene is TRBJ2-2, the V gene TRBV13; D is unclear. The sample taken for sequencing was naive CD4+ T cells sorted from blood. This sample's subset: CD45RA+ positively selected. This TCR was sampled from a man under 40 in good health. The CDR3 DNA reads as TGTGCCAGCAGCTTAGATCCCGGGGAGCTGTTTTTT. Amino acids: CASSLDPGELFF.